The present entry profiles one T cell receptor (beta chain) with its context. The entry originates in a study of blood T cells in healthy people across ages. With a J-beta primer mix and a sample-barcoded 5' primer, a second PCR ran about 6 to 11 cycles. From the 5' RACE reads, TCRdb called clonotypes with MiXCR, one entry per CDR3 protein. The table lists approximately 670,000 distinct CDR3 sequences, roughly two fifths of them singletons. This CDR3 spans 16 amino acids. The germline gives CDR1 DFQATT, CDR2 SNEGSKA (reference sequence). The V segment lost 3 bases and the J segment 5 bases; nucleotides outside the gene matches: 12.

This sequence was found in a man older than 75 in good health. The gene calls are TRBV20-1 and TRBJ2-3; 9 nucleotides align to TRBD2. Sequences were obtained from blood. The CDR3 DNA is TGCAGTGCTAGCGAAACTAGCGGCGGGAGGGGAGATACGCAGTATTTT. Its protein is CSASETSGGRGDTQYF.